This is a list of T cell receptor beta chains from one sample in a study of beta chain features in type 1 diabetes. Only in-frame clones appear in the TCRdb table, and some are missing; sequencing was by immunoSEQ multiplex PCR. The profile shows roughly 300,000 clones, about a tenth of them singletons. Sequences were obtained from central memory CD4+ T cells from blood. These receptors originate from a man aged 25-45 years with type 1 diabetes. Each CDR3 is given with its conserved first and last residue. The order of the fields is V gene, D gene, clone size, J gene, CDR3 DNA, CDR3 protein. The D gene is left open where the match is weak. Some rows mark clone size as missing; the rest say once, few, many or name a class of expanded clone.

V gene: TRBV7-2; D gene: -; clone size: -; J gene: TRBJ1-2; CDR3 DNA: TGTGCCAGCAGCAGGGCGGGACAAGGCTATGGCTACACCTTC; CDR3 protein: CASSRAGQGYGYTF
V gene: TRBV7-2; D gene: TRBD1; clone size: -; J gene: TRBJ1-5; CDR3 DNA: TGTGCCAGCAGCCAGGGACAGTATAGCAATCAGCCCCAGCATTTT; CDR3 protein: CASSQGQYSNQPQHF
V gene: TRBV6-5; D gene: -; clone size: -; J gene: TRBJ2-3; CDR3 DNA: TGTGCCAGCAGTTACCCCGGCACAGATACGCAGTATTTT; CDR3 protein: CASSYPGTDTQYF
V gene: TRBV18; D gene: -; clone size: -; J gene: TRBJ2-3; CDR3 DNA: TGTGCCAGCTCTCCACGAAATACAGATACGCAGTATTTT; CDR3 protein: CASSPRNTDTQYF
V gene: TRBV25-1; D gene: TRBD1; clone size: -; J gene: TRBJ2-7; CDR3 DNA: TGTGCCAGCAGCCGACAGGGGGCCCTCTACGAGCAGTACTTC; CDR3 protein: CASSRQGALYEQYF
V gene: TRBV2; D gene: TRBD2; clone size: few; J gene: TRBJ2-3; CDR3 DNA: TGTGCCAGCAGTTTGGGCGGGGGAGACACAGATACGCAGTATTTT; CDR3 protein: CASSLGGGDTDTQYF
V gene: TRBV6-1; D gene: -; clone size: -; J gene: TRBJ2-1; CDR3 DNA: TGTGCCAGCAGTTTCAGTAACAATGAGCAGTTCTTC; CDR3 protein: CASSFSNNEQFF
V gene: TRBV11-2; D gene: -; clone size: many; J gene: TRBJ2-7; CDR3 DNA: TGTGCCAGCAGCTTAGATACGATAGCCTACGAGCAGTACTTC; CDR3 protein: CASSLDTIAYEQYF
V gene: TRBV2; D gene: -; clone size: few; J gene: TRBJ2-3; CDR3 DNA: TGTGCCAGCAGTGAATCTCAGGCTGAAGCAGATACGCAGTATTTT; CDR3 protein: CASSESQAEADTQYF
V gene: TRBV13; D gene: -; clone size: few; J gene: TRBJ2-5; CDR3 DNA: TGTGCCAGCAGTGAAGAGGTCCAAGAGACCCAGTACTTC; CDR3 protein: CASSEEVQETQYF
V gene: TRBV28; D gene: -; clone size: few; J gene: TRBJ1-1; CDR3 DNA: TGTGCCAGCAGTACTTCTGGGGTGATGGTCACTGAAGCTTTCTTT; CDR3 protein: CASSTSGVMVTEAFF
V gene: TRBV6-5; D gene: -; clone size: few; J gene: TRBJ1-5; CDR3 DNA: TGTGCCAGCAGAAGACACCAACGAGGCAATCAGCCCCAGCATTTT; CDR3 protein: CASRRHQRGNQPQHF
V gene: TRBV2; D gene: -; clone size: few; J gene: TRBJ1-2; CDR3 DNA: TGTGCCAGCAGTGAGGGGGAAGGGATTGGCTACACCTTC; CDR3 protein: CASSEGEGIGYTF
V gene: TRBV7-9; D gene: TRBD1; clone size: few; J gene: TRBJ1-1; CDR3 DNA: TGTGCCAGCAGGTATACAGGGGTGGGAAACACTGAAGCTTTCTTT; CDR3 protein: CASRYTGVGNTEAFF
V gene: TRBV9; D gene: -; clone size: few; J gene: TRBJ1-1; CDR3 DNA: TGTGCCAGCAGCGTAGAGGGGGCTGAAGCTTTCTTT; CDR3 protein: CASSVEGAEAFF
V gene: TRBV4-3; D gene: -; clone size: -; J gene: TRBJ1-6; CDR3 DNA: TGCGCCAGCAGCCAAGACTCAGACATAGGGTTCGGGGAACCCCTCCACTTT; CDR3 protein: CASSQDSDIGFGEPLHF
V gene: TRBV9; D gene: -; clone size: few; J gene: TRBJ1-4; CDR3 DNA: TGTGCCAGCAGCCGCGAGAGGGCTGATGAAAAACTGTTTTTT; CDR3 protein: CASSRERADEKLFF
V gene: TRBV7-2; D gene: TRBD2; clone size: -; J gene: TRBJ2-3; CDR3 DNA: TGTGCCAGCAGCGAGACTAGCGGGGGGGCAGGGGATACGCAGTATTTT; CDR3 protein: CASSETSGGAGDTQYF
V gene: TRBV7-6; D gene: TRBD2; clone size: few; J gene: TRBJ2-3; CDR3 DNA: TGTGCCAGCAGCCCAGGGGCTAGCGGGGGGCGGAGCACAGATACGCAGTATTTT; CDR3 protein: CASSPGASGGRSTDTQYF
V gene: TRBV6-1; D gene: -; clone size: -; J gene: TRBJ2-5; CDR3 DNA: TGTGCCAGCATGCGGAATATCGGAGAGACCCAGTACTTC; CDR3 protein: CASMRNIGETQYF
V gene: TRBV28; D gene: TRBD1; clone size: -; J gene: TRBJ2-3; CDR3 DNA: TGTGCCAGCAGTACGCCGGGACAGGGCACAGATACGCAGTATTTT; CDR3 protein: CASSTPGQGTDTQYF
V gene: TRBV9; D gene: -; clone size: -; J gene: TRBJ1-6; CDR3 DNA: TGTGCCAGCAGCGTAAACCCTTTGGATTCTACCCTCCACTTT; CDR3 protein: CASSVNPLDSTLHF
V gene: TRBV28; D gene: TRBD1; clone size: -; J gene: TRBJ2-3; CDR3 DNA: TGTGCCAGCAGTTTCGCCGGGACAGGGGTCACAGATACGCAGTATTTT; CDR3 protein: CASSFAGTGVTDTQYF
V gene: TRBV7-7; D gene: TRBD1; clone size: -; J gene: TRBJ2-2; CDR3 DNA: TGTGCTAGCAGCCCGGGGACAGCAGCAGCGAACACCGGGGAGCTGTTTTTT; CDR3 protein: CASSPGTAAANTGELFF
V gene: TRBV5-1; D gene: -; clone size: -; J gene: TRBJ2-7; CDR3 DNA: TGCGCCAGTTCCACGGGGGTAATTGACGAGCAGTACTTC; CDR3 protein: CASSTGVIDEQYF
V gene: TRBV2; D gene: -; clone size: few; J gene: TRBJ2-5; CDR3 DNA: TGTGCCAGCAGGGAGACCGGGACCCAGTACTTC; CDR3 protein: CASRETGTQYF
V gene: TRBV10-3; D gene: TRBD1; clone size: many; J gene: TRBJ1-4; CDR3 DNA: TGTGCCATCAGCGCCACCGGGACAGGGGATGAAAAACTGTTTTTT; CDR3 protein: CAISATGTGDEKLFF
V gene: TRBV10-3; D gene: -; clone size: many; J gene: TRBJ1-5; CDR3 DNA: TGTGCCATCAGTGAGGGCCGACAGGAGCGGCCCCAGCATTTT; CDR3 protein: CAISEGRQERPQHF
V gene: TRBV9; D gene: TRBD2; clone size: -; J gene: TRBJ2-7; CDR3 DNA: TGTGCCAGCAGCGTTCTAGCGGGTACCTCCTACGAGCAGTACTTC; CDR3 protein: CASSVLAGTSYEQYF
V gene: TRBV7-2; D gene: TRBD1; clone size: -; J gene: TRBJ1-6; CDR3 DNA: TGTGCCAGCAGCTTTAGACCCGGGACAGGGGCGTCATATAATTCACCCCTCCACTTT; CDR3 protein: CASSFRPGTGASYNSPLHF
V gene: TRBV28; D gene: -; clone size: -; J gene: TRBJ2-1; CDR3 DNA: TGTGCCAGCAGTTTCGAGGCCTTAGTGAATGAGCAGTTCTTC; CDR3 protein: CASSFEALVNEQFF
V gene: TRBV28; D gene: TRBD1; clone size: many; J gene: TRBJ2-4; CDR3 DNA: TGTGCCAGCAGCTCCGGGACAGTGAAAAACATTCAGTACTTC; CDR3 protein: CASSSGTVKNIQYF
V gene: TRBV4-3; D gene: -; clone size: -; J gene: TRBJ1-2; CDR3 DNA: TGCGCCAGCAGCCAAGACCCCGGACGGGAGGCTGGCTACACCTTC; CDR3 protein: CASSQDPGREAGYTF
V gene: TRBV2; D gene: -; clone size: many; J gene: TRBJ2-1; CDR3 DNA: TGTGCCAGCACTAACCTGTTCAATGAGCAGTTCTTC; CDR3 protein: CASTNLFNEQFF
V gene: TRBV6-5; D gene: -; clone size: few; J gene: TRBJ1-2; CDR3 DNA: TGTGCCAGCACCGCGGCAGGGTTTTCCTATGGCTACACCTTC; CDR3 protein: CASTAAGFSYGYTF
V gene: TRBV5-1; D gene: -; clone size: few; J gene: TRBJ1-5; CDR3 DNA: TGCGCCAGCAGCCCCGGGGTCCTTTCGGGAATTCGGCAGCCCCAGCATTTT; CDR3 protein: CASSPGVLSGIRQPQHF
V gene: TRBV25-1; D gene: -; clone size: few; J gene: TRBJ1-2; CDR3 DNA: TGTGCCAGCAGTGAAGTAGGGATGGGCTACACCTTC; CDR3 protein: CASSEVGMGYTF
V gene: TRBV2; D gene: -; clone size: many; J gene: TRBJ1-1; CDR3 DNA: TGTGCCAGCAGTATCTTAACTGAAGCTTTCTTT; CDR3 protein: CASSILTEAFF
V gene: TRBV11-2; D gene: TRBD2; clone size: -; J gene: TRBJ2-3; CDR3 DNA: TGTGCCAGCAGCCGAGGACTAGCCCTAGATACGCAGTATTTT; CDR3 protein: CASSRGLALDTQYF
V gene: TRBV7-2; D gene: -; clone size: -; J gene: TRBJ2-1; CDR3 DNA: TGTGCCAGCAGCTTATCAGGGCCCTACAATGAGCAGTTCTTC; CDR3 protein: CASSLSGPYNEQFF
V gene: TRBV2; D gene: -; clone size: few; J gene: TRBJ1-2; CDR3 DNA: TGTGCCAGCAGCCGACAGAACTATGGCTACACCTTC; CDR3 protein: CASSRQNYGYTF
V gene: TRBV28; D gene: -; clone size: few; J gene: TRBJ2-5; CDR3 DNA: TGTGCCAGCAGTTGGTTCGGGGGAGAGGTCGGGGAGACCCAGTACTTC; CDR3 protein: CASSWFGGEVGETQYF
V gene: TRBV11-2; D gene: TRBD2; clone size: few; J gene: TRBJ2-3; CDR3 DNA: TGTGCCAGCAGCTCCTTCTTCAGCGGGGCAATCACAGATACGCAGTATTTT; CDR3 protein: CASSSFFSGAITDTQYF
V gene: TRBV29-1; D gene: TRBD1; clone size: -; J gene: TRBJ2-5; CDR3 DNA: TGCAGCGTTGACGACAGGGAGAGGATGAAGTGGGGTCCCCAGTACTTC; CDR3 protein: CSVDDRERMKWGPQYF
V gene: TRBV29-1; D gene: -; clone size: few; J gene: TRBJ2-7; CDR3 DNA: TGCAGCGTGGGAAGGACCGACCAGAAGGGGCAGTACTTC; CDR3 protein: CSVGRTDQKGQYF
V gene: TRBV7-9; D gene: TRBD1; clone size: many; J gene: TRBJ2-7; CDR3 DNA: TGTGCCAGCAGTTCGGGGACAGGGGGCTACGAGCAGTACTTC; CDR3 protein: CASSSGTGGYEQYF
V gene: TRBV11-2; D gene: -; clone size: -; J gene: TRBJ1-1; CDR3 DNA: TGTGCCAGCAGCCCAAGAATTGGGTCCACTGAAGCTTTCTTT; CDR3 protein: CASSPRIGSTEAFF